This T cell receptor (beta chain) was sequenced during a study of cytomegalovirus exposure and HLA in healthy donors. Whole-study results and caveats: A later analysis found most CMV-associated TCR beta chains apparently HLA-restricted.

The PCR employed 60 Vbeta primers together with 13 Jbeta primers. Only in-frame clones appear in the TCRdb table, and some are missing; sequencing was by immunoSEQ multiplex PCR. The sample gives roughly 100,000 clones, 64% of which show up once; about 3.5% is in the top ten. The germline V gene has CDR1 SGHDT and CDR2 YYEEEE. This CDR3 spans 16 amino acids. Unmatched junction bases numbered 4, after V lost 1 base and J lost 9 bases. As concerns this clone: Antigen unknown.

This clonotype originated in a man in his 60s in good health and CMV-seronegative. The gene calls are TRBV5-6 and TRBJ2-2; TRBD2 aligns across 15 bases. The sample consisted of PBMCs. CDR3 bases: TGTGCCAGCAGCTTGATGGGACTAGCGGGGGGATGGGAGCTGTTTTTT. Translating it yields CASSLMGLAGGWELFF.